One sample yielded the 23 T cell receptor beta chains listed below, sequenced in a study of regulatory T cells in long-lasting Graves disease. Through Arm-PCR of CDR3 regions and iRepertoire HTBI primers, TCR beta libraries were built. TCRdb passed the multiplex PCR reads through MiXCR, listing each CDR3 protein once. The table has under 450,000 distinct CDR3 sequences, 12% seen once. This sample's time point: newly diagnosed GD, antithyroid drugs for less than 3 months. The authors made the TCR library using RNA they extracted from PBMCs. The same sample was also used in a study of T cells in Graves' hyperthyroidism and ophthalmopathy.

The source material was peripheral blood mononuclear cells (PBMCs), sampled at new diagnosis, from a patient treated with antithyroid drugs. These receptors came from a woman under 30 with Graves disease.

This clonotype was found once. The chain joins TRBV20-1 to TRBJ2-7, with a possible D match to TRBD2 (6 bases). Germline V gives CDR1 DFQATT, CDR2 SNEGSKA (reference sequence). Trimming removed 1 base at V and 7 bases at J, with 29 bases between. This CDR3 has 18 amino acids. The CDR3 nucleotides are TGCAGTGCTAGAGCCCTGCTACTCATCGAGCGGGCAGACCGGGAGCAGTACTTC. Its protein product is CSARALLLIERADREQYF.

In its sample, this clonotype was seen many times. The rearrangement uses TRBV6-5 and TRBJ2-5; 7 bases are a match to TRBD2. The CDR3 runs 14 residues. V lost 2 bases, J lost 4 bases, and 4 bases stayed unmatched. Germline CDR1 is MNHEY and CDR2 is SVGAGI. CDR3 residues: CASSYTPGGETQYF. In DNA form, the CDR3 reads TGTGCCAGCAGTTACACACCGGGGGGAGAGACCCAGTACTTC.

This clonotype was seen more than once but under ten times. The rearrangement uses TRBV28 and TRBJ2-1; D is unclear. V lost 6 bases and J lost 8, with 14 bases in between. This CDR3 has 13 amino acids. Germline V gene data show CDR1 as MDHEN and CDR2 as SYDVKM. The CDR3 is CASSLPGWDEQFF. The CDR3 DNA reads TGTGCCAGCAGCCTGCCTGGGTGGGATGAGCAGTTCTTC.

This clonotype was recorded at least ten times. The chain carries TRBV12-3 or TRBV12-4 and TRBJ2-5, with D perhaps given as TRBD1 or TRBD2 (5 bases each). V gave up 7 bases and J gave up 4 bases, with 19 bases separating them. This CDR3 is built from 15 residues. The CDR3: CASKARAWGRETQYF. CDR3 coding DNA: TGTGCCAGCAAGGCCCGGGCCTGGGGGAGAGAGACCCAGTACTTC.

There are many counts of this clonotype. The rearrangement joins TRBV7-9 to TRBJ2-7, with TRBD1 matching 7 bases. The V gene end was trimmed by 5 bases and the J gene end by 2 bases; junction bases not matched to a gene: 9. From germline, CDR1 is SEHNR and CDR2 FQNEAQ (reference sequence). CDR3 size: 15 residues. The CDR3 spells CASSQNPGQTYEQYF. CDR3 in DNA: TGTGCCAGCAGCCAAAATCCGGGACAGACCTACGAGCAGTACTTC. The entire variable domain, with the rest obtained from reference TRBV7-9 and TRBJ2-7, is as follows: DTGVSQNPRHKITKRGQNVTFRCDPISEHNRLYWYRQTLGQGPEFLTYFQNEAQLEKSRLLSDRFSAERPKGSFSTLEIQRTEQGDSAMYLCASSQNPGQTYEQYFGPGTRLTVT.

This clonotype showed up many times. The chain combines TRBV13 with TRBJ2-7, with D unclear. With 1 base removed from V and 5 bases from J, the gap between germline ends came to 9 bases. The germline CDR1 and CDR2 sequences are PRHDT and FYEKMQ (reference sequence). The CDR3 spans 13 residues. CDR3 nucleotides: TGTGCCAGCAGCTTAGAATCTACCAACGAGCAGTACTTC. It yields the protein CASSLESTNEQYF.

Many counts were recorded for this clonotype. CDR3 sequence: CASSLMGAGGDEQYV. The CDR3 region has the DNA TGTGCCAGCAGCTTAATGGGAGCGGGGGGCGACGAGCAGTACGTC. The chain combines TRBV7-8 with TRBJ2-7, with 9 bases matching TRBD2. The CDR3 is 15 amino acids. The J segment lost 5 bases and the V segment lost 2 bases, leaving 7 bases of the junction unmatched. The V gene's germline CDR1 is SGHVS and CDR2 FQNEAQ.

CDR3 loop: CSAPQTEQFF. CDR3 in DNA: TGCAGTGCTCCCCAAACAGAGCAGTTCTTC. The chain combines TRBV20-1 with TRBJ2-1; D not resolved. The length of the CDR3 is 10 residues. Germline CDR1 reads DFQATT; CDR2 reads SNEGSKA (reference sequence). V lost 5 bases and J lost 10, with 9 bases in between.

This clonotype was detected many times. This chain joins TRBV10-3 and TRBJ1-2; D is perhaps TRBD1 (6 bases). This CDR3 spans 12 amino acids. V was shortened by 8 bases and J by 3 bases, with 10 bases between the two germline ends. Germline V gene sequence: CDR1 ENHRY, CDR2 SYGVKD. CDR3 nucleotide sequence: TGTGCCATCGGAGCAGGGGACTATGGCTACACCTTC. The encoded protein is CAIGAGDYGYTF.

This clonotype showed up many times. The chain recombines TRBV12-3 or TRBV12-4 with TRBJ1-3, with 7 bases identical to TRBD1. The CDR3 has 13 amino acids. The ends lost 11 bases at V and 0 bases at J; junction bases unmatched: 4. The CDR3 spells CAVRQGSGNTIYF. CDR3 DNA: TGTGCCGTACGACAGGGCTCTGGAAACACCATATATTTT.

This clonotype was counted between two and nine times. The rearrangement uses TRBV15 and TRBJ1-1, with 10 bases lining up with TRBD1. This CDR3 spans 14 amino acids. Germline values: CDR1 LNHNV, CDR2 YYDKDF (reference sequence). Trimming cost V 7 bases and J 4 bases; bases outside gene matches: 6. CDR3 region: CATTRGQGTTEAFF. CDR3 coding DNA: TGTGCCACCACCAGGGGACAGGGGACCACTGAAGCTTTCTTT.

In its sample, this clonotype was seen many times. The chain combines TRBV18 with TRBJ1-1; D is undetermined. Trimming took off 6 bases at V and 0 bases at J, with 17 bases between the two ends. The CDR3 covers 16 residues. Germline-derived CDR1 and CDR2 are KGHSH and LQKENI. In DNA form, the CDR3 reads TGTGCCAGCTCCCGGAATGTAGGGTATATGAACACTGAAGCTTTCTTT. This gives the protein CASSRNVGYMNTEAFF.

The rearrangement joins TRBV5-4 to TRBJ2-3, with D perhaps TRBD2 (6 bases). Germline values: CDR1 SGHNT, CDR2 YYREEE (reference sequence). This CDR3 spans 17 amino acids. V lost 7 bases and J lost 5, with 26 bases in between. The CDR3 protein is CASQDRRAFNRRDTQYF. The CDR3, as DNA: TGTGCCAGCCAAGATCGGAGGGCCTTCAATCGTAGAGATACGCAGTATTTT. Variable domain in full (rest from reference TRBV5-4 and TRBJ2-3): ETGVTQSPTHLIKTRGQQVTLRCSSQSGHNTVSWYQQALGQGPQFIFQYYREEENGRGNFPPRFSGLQFPNYSSELNVNALELDDSALYLCASQDRRAFNRRDTQYFGPGTRLTVL.

Remarks on this clonotype: This clone may be a read error of a much larger clone one base away. CDR3 sequence (DNA): TGCGCCAGCATCCAAGAAGGCTCTCACACTGAAGCTTTCTTT. Translated, it gives CASIQEGSHTEAFF. V usage is TRBV4-3 and J usage is TRBJ1-1; no reliable D call. The CDR3 sequence is 14 residues long. CDR1 is LGHNA and CDR2 is YSLEER in the germline V gene.

This clonotype was seen at least ten times. V gene TRBV28 combines with J gene TRBJ2-1; D is perhaps TRBD2 (5 bases). The V end lost 6 bases, the J end lost 5 bases, and 17 bases lay between the germline ends. This CDR3 region has 15 residues. Per the germline V gene, CDR1 is MDHEN and CDR2 is SYDVKM. Written as DNA, the CDR3 is TGTGCCAGCAGCGCTCCGGGAAAGGGTCACAATGAGCAGTTCTTC. Encoded protein: CASSAPGKGHNEQFF.

This clonotype appeared a few times. No conserved phenylalanine or tryptophan ends this CDR3, so it is likely a read error. The chain has TRBV20-1 and TRBJ1-1; 7 bases align to TRBD1. This CDR3 has 16 amino acids. Germline V CDR1 and CDR2: DFQATT, SNEGSKA (reference sequence). The junction had 11 bases not matched to a gene; V was cut back by 3 bases and J by 1 base. CDR3 sequence reads: CSASPTTGAPNTEAFS. The CDR3 nucleotides read TGCAGTGCTAGTCCAACAACAGGGGCCCCGAACACTGAAGCTTTCTCT.

This clonotype was found many times. This sequence joins TRBV20-1 and TRBJ2-3, with 12 positions matching TRBD2. The CDR3 runs to 17 residues. The germline gives CDR1 DFQATT, CDR2 SNEGSKA (reference sequence). V was pared by 3 bases and J by 3 bases, with 10 bases of the junction left unmatched. The DNA for the CDR3 is TGCAGTGCTAGGTCACTAGCGGGGGGAAAACCTACAGATACGCAGTATTTT. This sequence encodes CSARSLAGGKPTDTQYF.

The chain is built from TRBV5-1 and TRBJ1-1; D is undetermined. CDR3 length: 15 amino acids. CDR1 and CDR2 from the germline V gene are SGHRS and YFSETQ. V was trimmed by 1 base and J by 6 bases, leaving 16 bases between them. DNA of the CDR3: TGCGCCAGCAGCTTGTCAGATAGACTGGGCGCTGAAGCTTTCTTT. Translation: CASSLSDRLGAEAFF.

This clonotype turned up a few times. The gene calls are TRBV27 and TRBJ2-1; 8 bases line up with TRBD2. J gave up 4 bases and V 5 bases, and 7 bases lay outside the gene matches. Germline-derived CDR1 and CDR2 are MNHEY and SMNVEV (reference sequence). This CDR3 region has 15 residues. The DNA of the CDR3 is TGTGCCAGCAGTCCTTCTAGCGGGCCATACAATGAGCAGTTCTTC. Its translation is CASSPSSGPYNEQFF.

This rearrangement joins TRBV12-3 or TRBV12-4 to TRBJ2-1; D is possibly TRBD2 (6 bases). The V gene lost 2 bases and the J gene lost 8 bases, with 10 bases spanning the gap. The CDR3 totals 13 residues. In nucleotides, the CDR3 is TGTGCCAGCAGTTTAAGTCCGGGAGATGAGCAGTTCTTC. Translation gives CASSLSPGDEQFF.

As for this clonotype: With a much larger clone just one base away, this may be a read error. The chain links TRBV24-1 to TRBJ2-1, with a possible D match to TRBD1 (7 bases). From germline, CDR1 is KGHDR and CDR2 SFDVKD. The CDR3 loop spans 15 amino acids. Deletions cut 5 bases from V and 7 bases from J, with 17 bases between. CDR3 nucleotide sequence: TGTGCCACCAGTGCGGGCAGGGGGGAATCTAATGAGCAGTTCTTC. Protein product: CATSAGRGESNEQFF.

This chain links TRBV6-1 with TRBJ1-6; no clear D. V was shortened by 7 bases and J by 0 bases, with 10 bases between the two germline ends. This CDR3 is 15 amino acids long. CDR1 is MNHNS, CDR2 SASEGT, per germline. The CDR3 here is CASMGGSSYNSPLHF. CDR3 DNA: TGTGCCAGCATGGGAGGGAGCTCCTATAATTCACCCCTCCACTTT.

This clonotype showed up many times. The chain couples TRBV20-1 to TRBJ1-6; 8 positions agree with TRBD1. With V trimmed by 5 bases and J by 7 bases, 13 bases remained unmatched. The CDR3 is made up of 16 amino acids. Germline-derived CDR1 and CDR2 are DFQATT and SNEGSKA (reference sequence). The CDR3 region is CSAVVAGGAKNSPLHF. CDR3 sequence (DNA): TGCAGTGCTGTGGTCGCAGGGGGCGCAAAGAATTCACCCCTCCACTTT.